The sequence of this TCR beta chain was determined in a study of post-analysis software for immune sequencing data. Study summary: Some patients lacked subtype; others had relapsing-remitting, secondary progressive or progressive-relapsing disease. Study-wide findings and caveats: The normalized Chao1 diversity of multiple sclerosis patients was significantly lower than that of controls.

A note on this clonotype: The antigen is not known.

Tagging with unique molecular identifiers was a feature of the TCR beta cDNA libraries. There were roughly 0.85 to 11 million T cells, and 510,000 or so cDNA molecules came from them. In TCRdb, the PCR reads were re-called with MiXCR into one record per CDR3 protein. In the table there are about 770,000 distinct CDR3 sequences, roughly 50% of which are singletons. Sequenced input: blood. The receptor's source is a girl aged 10 to 17 with multiple sclerosis.

The CDR3: CASSQELAERQETQYF. The CDR3 bases are TGCGCCAGCAGCCAAGAACTAGCGGAGAGACAAGAGACCCAGTACTTC. The V and J genes are TRBV4-3 and TRBJ2-5; 8 positions agree with TRBD2. Trimming removed 0 bases from V and 2 bases from J; junction bases left unmatched: 5. Per germline, CDR1 LGHNA and CDR2 YSLEER. This CDR3 is 16 amino acids long.